The 6 T cell receptor beta chains below all came from one sample that was sequenced in a study of blood T cell repertoires in COVID-19. Here immunoSEQ multiplex PCR was the method, and the copy in TCRdb shows in-frame clones only, minus some. The sample has around 320,000 clones, approximately 88% seen once. The sequencing sample was made of peripheral blood. The source of these receptors is a woman in her 30s who had recovered from COVID-19.

V usage is TRBV27 and J usage is TRBJ2-1; D is possibly TRBD2 (7 bases). CDR3 length: 16 amino acids. Deletions cut 8 bases from V and 9 bases from J, with 26 bases between. Per germline, CDR1 MNHEY and CDR2 SMNVEV (reference sequence). In nucleotides, the CDR3 is TGTGCCAGCGGCCGGGCCGGAGCGGGGACAACGGGTGAGCAGTTCTTC. This gives the protein CASGRAGAGTTGEQFF.

The chain employs TRBV2 and TRBJ1-1, with D maybe TRBD1 (6 bases). The CDR3 sequence is 13 residues long. Trimming left V 1 base short and J 8 bases short, with 11 bases between. Germline CDR1 reads SNHLY; CDR2 reads FYNNEI. CDR3 protein: CASSEGTVFEAFF. The CDR3 DNA sequence: TGTGCCAGCAGTGAAGGGACAGTCTTCGAAGCTTTCTTT.

The chain recombines TRBV5-6 with TRBJ1-6; 8 nucleotides match TRBD1. Germline V gene lookup returns CDR1 SGHDT and CDR2 YYEEEE. The junction had 6 bases not matched to a gene; V was cut back by 6 bases and J by 7 bases. This CDR3 is 14 amino acids long. The CDR3 sequence is CASKARGQNSPLHF. The CDR3 nucleotides are TGTGCCAGCAAAGCCAGGGGGCAAAATTCACCCCTCCACTTT.

The rearrangement uses TRBV11-1 and TRBJ2-1; possible D gene TRBD1, 6 bases. Germline CDR1 and CDR2: SGHAT and FQDESV (reference sequence). The length of the CDR3 is 15 residues. The V end lost 5 bases, the J end lost 2 bases, and 13 bases lay between the germline ends. This chain's CDR3 is CASSLGTSPYNEQFF. CDR3 sequence (DNA): TGTGCCAGCAGCCTCGGGACATCCCCCTACAATGAGCAGTTCTTC.

This chain uses TRBV7-2 with TRBJ2-7; 8 positions agree with TRBD1. The CDR3 is 15 residues long. In germline, CDR1 is SGHTA, CDR2 FQGNSA. V lost 0 bases and J lost 6; bases outside the gene matches: 7. CDR3 in amino acids: CASSLALQGVSEQYF. CDR3 DNA: TGTGCCAGCAGCTTAGCGTTACAGGGGGTGAGCGAGCAGTACTTC.

This clone was counted ten times or more. The rearrangement uses TRBV7-9 and TRBJ2-7; 7 bases agree with TRBD2. The CDR3 loop spans 15 amino acids. Germline lookup yields CDR1 SEHNR and CDR2 FQNEAQ (reference sequence). With 2 bases clipped from V and 5 bases from J, the junction kept 9 bases outside the gene matches. The CDR3 sequence: CASSLWEGLSDEQYF. The CDR3 nucleotides read TGTGCCAGCAGCTTATGGGAGGGCCTCTCGGACGAGCAGTACTTC.